Presented here are 16 T cell receptor beta chains from one specimen sequenced in a study of cytomegalovirus exposure and HLA in healthy donors. Researchers ran the PCR with 60 Vbeta and 13 Jbeta primers. TCRdb's copy holds only in-frame clones and misses some; the assay was immunoSEQ multiplex PCR. The sample lists over 100,000 clones; 78% were seen once. Sequences were obtained from PBMCs. These receptors all come from a female donor in good health and CMV-seronegative.

V and J are TRBV15 and TRBJ1-5, with 7 bases aligning to TRBD1. Unmatched junction bases numbered 11, after V lost 2 bases and J lost 4 bases. This CDR3 comprises 17 residues. CDR1 and CDR2 (germline): LNHNV, YYDKDF (reference sequence). CDR3: CATSRSPYRGGNQPQHF. In DNA, the CDR3 is TGTGCCACCAGCAGATCACCGTACAGGGGTGGGAATCAGCCCCAGCATTTT.

To note about this clone: The same CDR3 is also encoded by other DNA sequences in this sample. The chain uses TRBV6-4 and TRBJ2-7; TRBD1 matches 7 bases. Trimming took 5 bases from V and 0 from J; bases not matched to a gene: 4. The CDR3 loop spans 14 amino acids. Germline values: CDR1 MRHNA, CDR2 SNTAGT. For the CDR3, the DNA is TGTGCCAGCAGTCCCAGACAGGGCTCCTACGAGCAGTACTTC. Amino acids: CASSPRQGSYEQYF.

The chain couples TRBV28 to TRBJ2-7; TRBD2 might be the D (6 bases). In germline, CDR1 is MDHEN, CDR2 SYDVKM. The ends were cut back, 1 base at V and 3 bases at J, with 22 bases in the middle. CDR3 length: 18 amino acids. The CDR3 nucleotides read TGTGCCAGCAGTTTATTGGTAGGGTGGACCGGGAGTCTCTACGAGCAGTACTTC. Translation gives CASSLLVGWTGSLYEQYF.

The V and J genes are TRBV19 and TRBJ1-4; 7 bases map to TRBD1. This CDR3 spans 16 amino acids. Germline CDR1 reads LNHDA; CDR2 reads SQIVND (reference sequence). V lost 7 bases and J lost 8; bases outside the gene matches: 16. The CDR3 nucleotides are TGTGCCAGTACCAGGGACAGTCTACCCTTCGGGGAAAAACTGTTTTTT. This encodes CASTRDSLPFGEKLFF.

The chain is built from TRBV13 and TRBJ2-6; 8 nucleotides match TRBD1. The CDR3 runs to 17 residues. Germline V gene data show CDR1 as PRHDT and CDR2 as FYEKMQ (reference sequence). V shed 2 bases and J 3 bases; nucleotides not matched to a gene: 6. CDR3 sequence reads: CASSLIQGAGGANVLTF. CDR3 DNA sequence: TGTGCCAGCAGCTTAATCCAGGGGGCTGGTGGGGCCAACGTCCTGACTTTC. Combining the CDR3 with reference TRBV13 and TRBJ2-6 gives the whole variable domain AAGVIQSPRHLIKEKRETATLKCYPIPRHDTVYWYQQGPGQDPQFLISFYEKMQSDKGSIPDRFSAQQFSDYHSELNMSSLELGDSALYFCASSLIQGAGGANVLTFGAGSRLTVL.

This clone was recorded once. The V gene is TRBV2, the J gene TRBJ2-1; 13 bases match TRBD2. The CDR3 is 14 amino acids. Germline V gene sequence: CDR1 SNHLY, CDR2 FYNNEI. V gave up 11 bases and J gave up 7 bases; unmatched junction bases: 8. Here the CDR3 DNA reads TGTGCCTCAAGGACTAGCGGGAGCTCTAATGAGCAGTTCTTC. Translated, it gives CASRTSGSSNEQFF.

The gene calls are TRBV5-6 and TRBJ2-3; tentative D call: TRBD2 (6 bases). Germline CDR1 is SGHDT and CDR2 is YYEEEE. V was clipped by 2 bases and J by 1 base, with 14 bases between them. The CDR3 sequence is 16 residues long. The CDR3 loop reads CASSFLRDSRTDTQYF. The DNA for the CDR3 is TGTGCCAGCAGCTTCTTGAGGGACTCCCGCACAGATACGCAGTATTTT. Based on the CDR3 plus reference TRBV5-6 and TRBJ2-3, the full variable domain is DAGVTQSPTHLIKTRGQQVTLRCSPKSGHDTVSWYQQALGQGPQFIFQYYEEEERQRGNFPDRFSGHQFPNYSSELNVNALLLGDSALYLCASSFLRDSRTDTQYFGPGTRLTVL.

The V call is TRBV5-1, the J call TRBJ1-4; TRBD1 is a possible D gene (6 bases). The CDR3 runs 17 residues. Germline-derived CDR1 and CDR2 are SGHRS and YFSETQ. Deletions cut 4 bases from V and 2 bases from J, with 18 bases between. Written as DNA, the CDR3 is TGCGCCAGCAGCCGAGGACAGAACCTCGGCACTAATGAAAAACTGTTTTTT. Translated, it gives CASSRGQNLGTNEKLFF.

V usage is TRBV27 and J usage is TRBJ2-1; 7 bases are a match to TRBD2. Germline trimming cut 3 bases from V and 3 bases from J; bases unmatched to any gene: 5. The germline V gene encodes CDR1 MNHEY and CDR2 SMNVEV (reference sequence). This CDR3 has 15 amino acids. CDR3 nucleotide sequence: TGTGCCAGCAGTTTCGCGGGAGAGGGCTACAATGAGCAGTTCTTC. It specifies CASSFAGEGYNEQFF.

J is TRBJ2-7 and V is TRBV6-5, with TRBD1 identical over 11 bases. The CDR3 extends over 13 amino acids. The germline V gene has CDR1 MNHEY and CDR2 SVGAGI. The trim removed 7 bases at V and 3 bases at J, leaving 2 bases unmatched. Here the CDR3 reads CASTGTGGYEQYF. The CDR3 DNA reads as TGTGCCAGCACCGGGACAGGGGGCTACGAGCAGTACTTC.

J is TRBJ1-5 and V is TRBV6-6, with D possibly TRBD1 on 5 matching bases. Germline V gene data show CDR1 as MNHNY and CDR2 as SVGAGI (reference sequence). V was pared by 5 bases and J by 9 bases, with 11 bases between. The CDR3 extends over 12 amino acids. CDR3 protein: CASSARTGPQHF. In DNA form, the CDR3 reads TGTGCCAGCAGTGCCCGTACAGGGCCCCAGCATTTT.

The CDR3 spells CASSLIGYNEQFF. CDR3 nucleotides: TGTGCCAGCAGTTTAATCGGGTACAATGAGCAGTTCTTC. The chain recombines TRBV28 with TRBJ2-1, with D hard to call. This CDR3 comprises 13 residues. The germline V and J ends were trimmed by 2 bases and 4 bases, with 6 bases remaining between them. Germline CDR1 reads MDHEN; CDR2 reads SYDVKM.

This rearrangement joins TRBV7-7 to TRBJ2-2, with 7 bases lining up with TRBD2. V lost 5 bases to trimming and J lost 4 bases; unmatched junction nucleotides: 10. From germline, CDR1 is SSHAT and CDR2 FNYEAQ (reference sequence). The CDR3 spans 16 residues. CDR3 nucleotides: TGTGCCAGCAGCCGAGGTGCTAGCGGCTCCACCGGGGAGCTGTTTTTT. It encodes CASSRGASGSTGELFF. Using reference TRBV7-7 and TRBJ2-2 for the parts outside the CDR3, the full variable domain is GAGVSQSPRYKVTKRGQDVTLRCDPISSHATLYWYQQALGQGPEFLTYFNYEAQPDKSGLPSDRFSAERPEGSISTLTIQRTEQRDSAMYRCASSRGASGSTGELFFGEGSRLTVL.

V is TRBV6-5 and J is TRBJ1-3, with 7 nucleotides matching TRBD1. V lost 6 bases, J lost 2 bases, and 4 bases stayed unmatched. The CDR3 covers 14 residues. Germline assignment: CDR1 MNHEY and CDR2 SVGAGI. The CDR3 protein is CASSIDRAGNTIYF. The CDR3, as DNA: TGTGCCAGCAGCATAGACAGGGCTGGAAACACCATATATTTT.

This clone came up a few times. CDR3 DNA sequence: TGTGCCAGCAGCCCTAGACGGCAGGGTCATGAAAAACTGTTTTTT. Amino acids: CASSPRRQGHEKLFF. The V and J genes are TRBV7-9 and TRBJ1-4; possible D gene TRBD1, 5 bases. CDR3 length: 15 residues. Looked up from germline, CDR1 is SEHNR and CDR2 is FQNEAQ (reference sequence). The germline V and J ends were trimmed by 5 bases and 6 bases, with 16 bases remaining between them.

Regarding this clone: The sample has other DNA sequences that encode this CDR3 too. The chain is built from TRBV5-1 and TRBJ2-2; TRBD1 matches at 8 bases. Germline V lookup: CDR1 SGHRS, CDR2 YFSETQ. V trimming: 4 bases; J trimming: 1 base; junction bases outside the gene matches: 6. The CDR3 is 16 amino acids. For the CDR3, the DNA is TGCGCCAGCAGCCCACCGGGGACAGGGAACACCGGGGAGCTGTTTTTT. Protein: CASSPPGTGNTGELFF.